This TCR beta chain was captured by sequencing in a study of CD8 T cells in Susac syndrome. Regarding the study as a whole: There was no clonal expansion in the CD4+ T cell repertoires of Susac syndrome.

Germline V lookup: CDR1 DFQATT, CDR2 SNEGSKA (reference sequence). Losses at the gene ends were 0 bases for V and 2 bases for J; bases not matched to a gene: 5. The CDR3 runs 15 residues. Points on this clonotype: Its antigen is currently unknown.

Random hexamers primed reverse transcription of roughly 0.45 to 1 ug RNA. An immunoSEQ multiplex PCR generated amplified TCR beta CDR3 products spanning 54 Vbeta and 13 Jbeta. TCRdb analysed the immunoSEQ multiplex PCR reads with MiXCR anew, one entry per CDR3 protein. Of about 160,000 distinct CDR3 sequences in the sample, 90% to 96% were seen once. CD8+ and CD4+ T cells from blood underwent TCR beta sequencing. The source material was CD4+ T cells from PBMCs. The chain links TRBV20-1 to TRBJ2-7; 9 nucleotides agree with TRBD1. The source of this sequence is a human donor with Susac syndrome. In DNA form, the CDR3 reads TGCAGTGCTAGAGAGGAGGACAGGGGTACCTACGAGCAGTACTTC. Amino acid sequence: CSAREEDRGTYEQYF.